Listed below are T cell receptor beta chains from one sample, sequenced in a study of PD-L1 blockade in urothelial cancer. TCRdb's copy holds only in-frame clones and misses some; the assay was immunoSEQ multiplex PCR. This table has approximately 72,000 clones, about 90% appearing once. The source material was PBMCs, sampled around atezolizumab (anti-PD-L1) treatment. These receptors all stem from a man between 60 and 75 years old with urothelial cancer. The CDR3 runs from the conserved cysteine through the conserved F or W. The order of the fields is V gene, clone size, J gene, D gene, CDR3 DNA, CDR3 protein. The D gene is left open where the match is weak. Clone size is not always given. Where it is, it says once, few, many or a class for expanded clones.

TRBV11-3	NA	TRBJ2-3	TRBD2	TGTGCCAGCAGCACGCACGGGGGGGGGACAGATACGCAGTATTTT	CASSTHGGGTDTQYF
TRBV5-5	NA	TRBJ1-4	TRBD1	TGTGCCAGCAGCTCATCCGGGACAGGGGGCAATAATGAAAAACTGTTTTTT	CASSSSGTGGNNEKLFF
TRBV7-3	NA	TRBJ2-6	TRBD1	TGTGCCAGCAGCTTAAATCCCGGGACAGGGGGCTCTGGGGCCAACGTCCTGACTTTC	CASSLNPGTGGSGANVLTF
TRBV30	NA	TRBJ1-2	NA	TGTGCCTGGTCCTGGGGCGATAACTATGGCTACACCTTC	CAWSWGDNYGYTF
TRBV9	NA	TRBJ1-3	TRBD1	TGTGCCAGCAGCCCCCCCTCTGGGGGACAGGGGCTGGGTGGAAACACCATATATTTT	CASSPPSGGQGLGGNTIYF
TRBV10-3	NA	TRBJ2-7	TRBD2	TGTGCCATCAGTGAGCCCGGACTAGCGGCCCAATCCTTC	CAISEPGLAAQSF
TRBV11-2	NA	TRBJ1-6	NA	TGTGCCAGCAGCTCATACAACTTACCACCGGGTCCTTTTTATTCACCCCTCCACTTT	CASSSYNLPPGPFYSPLHF
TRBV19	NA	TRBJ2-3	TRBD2	TGTGCCAGTAGTAAAGCGGGGAGTGCAGATACGCAGTATTTT	CASSKAGSADTQYF
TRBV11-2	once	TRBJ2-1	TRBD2	TGTGCCAGCAGCGAGACTAGCGGGGTGTCGAGGGGTGAGCAGTTCTTC	CASSETSGVSRGEQFF
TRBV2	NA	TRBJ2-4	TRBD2	TGTGCCAGCAGTGTGTTTGGACTAGCGGGGGGAAACATTCAGTACTTC	CASSVFGLAGGNIQYF
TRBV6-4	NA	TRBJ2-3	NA	TGTGCCAGCAGTGATGGGGCGTTCAGAGATACGCAGTATTTT	CASSDGAFRDTQYF
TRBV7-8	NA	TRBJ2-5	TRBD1	TGTGCCAGCAGCTGGGGACAGGGTGGAGAGACCCAGTACTTC	CASSWGQGGETQYF
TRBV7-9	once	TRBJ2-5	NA	TGTGCCAGCAGCTCTACTGCGGGGGCCCCCTCGGGGACCCAGTACTTC	CASSSTAGAPSGTQYF
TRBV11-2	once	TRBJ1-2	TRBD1	TGTGCCAGCAGCCGCACAGGGGGCTATGGCTACACCTTC	CASSRTGGYGYTF
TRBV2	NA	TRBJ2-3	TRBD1	TGTGCCAGCAGGGGTATTTCCGGGACAGGGGGCCACTCCACAGATACGCAGTATTTT	CASRGISGTGGHSTDTQYF
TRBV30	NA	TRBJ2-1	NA	TGTGCCTTCGGCCTAGGTATCAATGAGCAGTTCTTC	CAFGLGINEQFF
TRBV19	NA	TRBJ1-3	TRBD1	TGTGCCAGTAGTATAGGAGCGTCGACAGGGGGCTCTGGAAACACCATATATTTT	CASSIGASTGGSGNTIYF
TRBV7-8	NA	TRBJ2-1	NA	TGTGCCAGCAGCCCCATCGGGAAGGAGCAGTTCTTC	CASSPIGKEQFF
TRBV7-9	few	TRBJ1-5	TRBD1	TGTGCCAGCAGCCCAGGGGGGAGCAATCAGCCCCAGCATTTT	CASSPGGSNQPQHF
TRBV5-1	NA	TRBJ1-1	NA	TGCGCCAGCGACACGACGGGGGGCCGGGGCACTGAAGCTTTCTTT	CASDTTGGRGTEAFF
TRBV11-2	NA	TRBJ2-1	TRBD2	TGTGCCAGCAGCTTATCACTAGCGGTTGGGAATGAGCAGTTCTTC	CASSLSLAVGNEQFF
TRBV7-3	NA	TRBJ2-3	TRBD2	TGTGCCAGCAGCACGAGGACTAGCGGGGGGGCCACAGATACGCAGTATTTT	CASSTRTSGGATDTQYF
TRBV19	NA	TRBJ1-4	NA	TGTGCCAGTAAAAACAGACCTAATGAAAAACTGTTTTTT	CASKNRPNEKLFF
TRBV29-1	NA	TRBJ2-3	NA	TGCAGCATTGAGGGGTCCGGGGGAAACACAGATACGCAGTATTTT	CSIEGSGGNTDTQYF
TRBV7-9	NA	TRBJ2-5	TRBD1	TGTGCCAGCAGCCCACGACAGGGAGAGACCCAGTACTTC	CASSPRQGETQYF
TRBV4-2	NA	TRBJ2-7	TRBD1	TGTGCCAGCAGCCAGGGACAGGGATCGTTCCACGAGCAGTACTTC	CASSQGQGSFHEQYF
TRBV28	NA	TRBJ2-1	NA	TGTGCCAGCAGTTTACTCCTTTCCTACAATGAGCAGTTCTTC	CASSLLLSYNEQFF
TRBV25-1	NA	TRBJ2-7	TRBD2	TGTGCCAGCCTTAGCGGGACAACCTACGAGCAGTACTTC	CASLSGTTYEQYF
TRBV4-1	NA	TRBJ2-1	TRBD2	TGCGCCAGCAGGACGGTAGCGGGGTACAATGAGCAGTTCTTC	CASRTVAGYNEQFF
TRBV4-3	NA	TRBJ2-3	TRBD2	TGCGCCAGCAGCCAAGATCCGGCGGGGGGAAGTGTAGATACGCAGTATTTT	CASSQDPAGGSVDTQYF
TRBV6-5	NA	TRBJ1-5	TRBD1	TGTGCCAGCAGTCGACAGGGGGTTGGCAATCAGCCCCAGCATTTT	CASSRQGVGNQPQHF
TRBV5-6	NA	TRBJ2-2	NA	TGTGCCAGCAGCTTTGGCTTTACCGGGGAGCTGTTTTTT	CASSFGFTGELFF
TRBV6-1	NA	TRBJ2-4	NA	TGTGCCAGCAGTGCACAACTAAAAAACATTCAGTACTTC	CASSAQLKNIQYF
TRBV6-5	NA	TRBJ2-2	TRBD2	TGTGCCAGCATTCGGACTAGCGGGGGATTCGGGGAGCTGTTTTTT	CASIRTSGGFGELFF
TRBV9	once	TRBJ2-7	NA	TGTGCCAGCAGCACGGGACACCTCTACGAGCAGTACTTC	CASSTGHLYEQYF
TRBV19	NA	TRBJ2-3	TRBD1	TGTGCCAGTTCTGACCGTGGACAGGCACCAGATACGCAGTATTTT	CASSDRGQAPDTQYF
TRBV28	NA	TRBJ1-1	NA	TGTGCCAGCAGTTTACCTCTATCAGGGATCTTCTTT	CASSLPLSGIFF
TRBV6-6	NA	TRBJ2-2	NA	TGTGCCAGCACAGGACACACGAACACCGGGGAGCTGTTTTTT	CASTGHTNTGELFF
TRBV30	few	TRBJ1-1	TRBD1	TGTGCCTGGGATGTAGGTCAGGGGGAGACTGAAGCTTTCTTT	CAWDVGQGETEAFF
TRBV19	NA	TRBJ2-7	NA	TGTGCCAGTAGTGACTCGATGGGGGGGCAGTCCTACGAGCAGTACTTC	CASSDSMGGQSYEQYF
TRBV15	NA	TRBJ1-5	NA	TGTGCCACCAGCAGAGAGAGGGGGGGCCAGCCCCAGCATTTT	CATSRERGGQPQHF
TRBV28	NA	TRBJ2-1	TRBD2	TGTGCCAGCAGTCTTGGGGGGACTAGCGGTGTTGAGCAGTTCTTC	CASSLGGTSGVEQFF
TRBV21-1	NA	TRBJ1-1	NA	TGTGCCAGCAGCACAGGCCCAGCTTTCTTT	CASSTGPAFF
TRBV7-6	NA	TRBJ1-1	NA	TGTGCCAGTCAGGGTTCCGGAACTGAAGCTTTCTTT	CASQGSGTEAFF
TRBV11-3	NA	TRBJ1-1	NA	TGTGCCAGCAGCTTAGAGGGAGGAGGCACTGAAGCTTTCTTT	CASSLEGGGTEAFF
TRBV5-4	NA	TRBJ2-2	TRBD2	TGTGCCAGCAGCGGACTAGCGGGGGGGGGCGGGGAGCTGTTTTTT	CASSGLAGGGGELFF
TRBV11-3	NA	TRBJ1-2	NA	TGTGCCAGCAGCTTAAACAGAGCTAACTATGGCTACACCTTC	CASSLNRANYGYTF
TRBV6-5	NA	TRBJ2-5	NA	TGTGCCAGCAGATCCACCACGCGAGGAGAGACCCAGTACTTC	CASRSTTRGETQYF
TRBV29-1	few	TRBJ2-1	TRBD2	TGCAGCGTTGTGCGGCGGGGGAACAATGAGCAGTTCTTC	CSVVRRGNNEQFF
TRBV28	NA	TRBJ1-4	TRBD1	TGTGCCACCCAGACAGGGAATGAAAAACTGTTTTTT	CATQTGNEKLFF
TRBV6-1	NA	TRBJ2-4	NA	TGTGCCAGCAGCCTACAGGGAACCTGGTACTTC	CASSLQGTWYF
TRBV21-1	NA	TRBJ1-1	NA	TGTGCCAGCAGCAACGGACAGGGGGCGGGCGGCACTGAAGCTTTCTTT	CASSNGQGAGGTEAFF
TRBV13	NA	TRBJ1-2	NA	TGTGCCAGCAGCCCGCGGAGAGGGCCGGACTATGGCTACACCTTC	CASSPRRGPDYGYTF
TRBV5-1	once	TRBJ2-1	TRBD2	TGCGCCTCGGCCACGGGGGGGGTAAGGGATGAGCAGTTCTTC	CASATGGVRDEQFF